This is a list of T cell receptor beta chains from one sample in a study of blood T cells in healthy people across ages. TCRdb re-derived calls from the 5' RACE reads in MiXCR, one entry per CDR3 protein. The repertoire consists of about 1.8 million distinct CDR3 sequences, with approximately 50% occurring once and the leading ten covering 2.1%. Sequencing was done on a sample of blood. These receptors came from a woman aged 40-49 years in good health. CDR3s leave out the opening cysteine and the closing phenylalanine or tryptophan.

j_gene,v_gene,CDR3aa
TRBJ2-3,TRBV7-3,ASSPGHFGTDTQY
TRBJ1-1,TRBV25-1,ASSEPDREGTEAF
.,TRBV5-1,ASSLQGGRGIQY
TRBJ2-3,TRBV20-1,SARDRKPTQY
TRBJ1-1,TRBV12-3/TRBV12-4,ASSSRIPGAGTEAF
TRBJ1-5,TRBV2,ASRGTNQPQH
TRBJ2-3,TRBV20-1,SAIRRDRRNTDTQY
TRBJ2-1,TRBV29-1,SVRTSANEQF
TRBJ2-6,TRBV6-5,ASSYSGTGSSGANVLT
TRBJ1-1,TRBV13,ASSLRGCGAF
TRBJ2-1,TRBV29-1,SVIRGGLSYNEQF
TRBJ1-2,TRBV6-6,ASTSPLGQGAYGYT
TRBJ1-2,TRBV20-1,SARDIQGRSGYT
TRBJ1-1,TRBV12-3/TRBV12-4,ASTPRVEGAF
TRBJ2-1,TRBV6-6,ASRTLLAGSNEQF
.,TRBV20-1,SARSQGAVKTQY
TRBJ2-7,TRBV20-1,SAPIGEQY
TRBJ2-7,TRBV7-2,ASSLQQGGFYEQY
TRBJ2-3,TRBV12-3/TRBV12-4,ASRRGKEDTQY
.,TRBV20-1,SARDGEYGYEQY
TRBJ2-1,TRBV20-1,SAPGTNNEQF
TRBJ2-3,TRBV5-1,ASSLAGSGTSGGTDTQY
TRBJ2-3,TRBV13,ASSRTPAAGAESNTQY
TRBJ1-2,TRBV4-1,ASSPVGHLNYGYT
TRBJ1-6,TRBV5-6,ASSLRREYNSPLH
TRBJ2-7,TRBV27,ASSLRGAGEQY
TRBJ1-4,TRBV5-4,ASSQNPGEKLF
TRBJ2-1,TRBV24-1,ATSDPGTESYNEQF
TRBJ1-5,TRBV2,ASSQRGQASNQPQH
TRBJ2-3,TRBV2,ASSPSFGPDTQY
TRBJ2-4,TRBV12-3/TRBV12-4,VSSPGTEANIQY
TRBJ1-5,TRBV16,ASSPSRGYGQPQH
TRBJ2-1,TRBV20-1,SARDLAGAHEQF
TRBJ2-1,TRBV7-2,ASSPPGTTSSNEQF
TRBJ1-5,TRBV10-2,ASRADRDQPQH
TRBJ1-2,TRBV29-1,SAEWPGGNYGYT
TRBJ2-7,TRBV5-1,ASSLTGGLYEQY
TRBJ2-3,TRBV7-2,AGSLRDRLTDTQY
TRBJ2-1,TRBV7-8,ASSLDSGTYNEQF
TRBJ2-6,TRBV13,ASSDRGEGANVLT
TRBJ2-7,TRBV12-3/TRBV12-4,ASSLDRGRRSYEQY
TRBJ1-1,TRBV4-1,ASSQREPREAF
TRBJ2-7,TRBV9,ASSVDSNEQY
.,TRBV12-5,ASALHGGGPKGEQY
TRBJ2-5,TRBV4-3,ASSPGDRDSETQY
TRBJ1-2,TRBV5-1,ASSLTGKVDYGYT
TRBJ2-7,TRBV24-1,ATSDLTLKQY
TRBJ1-2,TRBV12-3/TRBV12-4,ASRLQGVYGYT
TRBJ2-7,TRBV12-3/TRBV12-4,ASSTGPEKY
TRBJ1-2,TRBV7-2,ASRQRQGFLPNYGYT
TRBJ1-2,TRBV4-1,ASSQTGDSFGYT